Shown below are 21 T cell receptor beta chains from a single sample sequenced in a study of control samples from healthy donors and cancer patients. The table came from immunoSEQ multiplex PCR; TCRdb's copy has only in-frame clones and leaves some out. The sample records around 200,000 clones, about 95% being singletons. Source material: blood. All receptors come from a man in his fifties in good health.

Written as DNA, the CDR3 is TGTGCCAGCAGTCAACAGAGGAACACTGAAGCTTTCTTT. Translation: CASSQQRNTEAFF. V usage is TRBV6-5 and J usage is TRBJ1-1; the D is unclear. The CDR3 is 13 amino acids. Germline CDR1 is MNHEY and CDR2 is SVGAGI. Trimming took off 5 bases at V and 1 base at J, with 8 bases between the two ends.

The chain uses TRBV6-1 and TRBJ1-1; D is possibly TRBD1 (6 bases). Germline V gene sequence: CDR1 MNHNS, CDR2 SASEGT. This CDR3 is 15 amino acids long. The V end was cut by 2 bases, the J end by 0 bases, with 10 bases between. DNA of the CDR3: TGTGCCAGCAGTGAAAGGGGGGCCTTGAACACTGAAGCTTTCTTT. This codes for CASSERGALNTEAFF.

The CDR3 region has the DNA TGTGCCAGCAGTGAACGCGGGGCCGTCTACAATGAGCAGTTCTTC. This codes for CASSERGAVYNEQFF. The V gene is TRBV2, the J gene TRBJ2-1; TRBD2 might be the D (6 bases). CDR3 size: 15 residues. Trimming left V 2 bases short and J 3 bases short, with 11 bases between. Germline V gives CDR1 SNHLY, CDR2 FYNNEI.

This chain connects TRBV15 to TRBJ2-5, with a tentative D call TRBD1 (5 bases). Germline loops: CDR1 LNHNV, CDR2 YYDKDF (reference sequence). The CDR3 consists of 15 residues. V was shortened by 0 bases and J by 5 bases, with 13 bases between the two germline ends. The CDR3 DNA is TGTGCCACCAGCAGAGAGGGCGCCAGGGTGGAGACCCAGTACTTC. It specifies CATSREGARVETQYF.

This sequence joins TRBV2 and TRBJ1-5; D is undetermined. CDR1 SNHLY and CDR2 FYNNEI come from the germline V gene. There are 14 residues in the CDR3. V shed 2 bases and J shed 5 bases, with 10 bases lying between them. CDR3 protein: CASSERNGDQPQHF. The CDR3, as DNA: TGTGCCAGCAGTGAAAGGAACGGCGATCAGCCCCAGCATTTT.

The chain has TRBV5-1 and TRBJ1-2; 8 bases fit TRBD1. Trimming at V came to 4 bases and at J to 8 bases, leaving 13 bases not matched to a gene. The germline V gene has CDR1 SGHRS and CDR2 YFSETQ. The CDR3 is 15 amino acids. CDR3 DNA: TGCGCCAGCAGCCCGGACCCAGGGGGCCCTCCCGGCTACACCTTC. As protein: CASSPDPGGPPGYTF. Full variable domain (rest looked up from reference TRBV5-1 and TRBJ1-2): KAGVTQTPRYLIKTRGQQVTLSCSPISGHRSVSWYQQTPGQGLQFLFEYFSETQRNKGNFPGRFSGRQFSNSRSEMNVSTLELGDSALYLCASSPDPGGPPGYTFGSGTRLTVV.

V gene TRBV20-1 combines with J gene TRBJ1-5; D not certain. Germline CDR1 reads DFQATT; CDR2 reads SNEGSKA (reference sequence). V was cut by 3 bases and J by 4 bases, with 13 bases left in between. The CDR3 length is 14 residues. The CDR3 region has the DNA TGCAGTGCTAGTAGGGCTCAGCTAAATCAGCCCCAGCATTTT. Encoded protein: CSASRAQLNQPQHF.

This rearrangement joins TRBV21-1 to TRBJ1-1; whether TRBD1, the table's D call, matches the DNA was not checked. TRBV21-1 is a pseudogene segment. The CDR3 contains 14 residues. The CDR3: CASSNTGEDTEAFF. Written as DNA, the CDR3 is TGTGCCAGCAGCAATACAGGGGAGGACACTGAAGCTTTCTTT.

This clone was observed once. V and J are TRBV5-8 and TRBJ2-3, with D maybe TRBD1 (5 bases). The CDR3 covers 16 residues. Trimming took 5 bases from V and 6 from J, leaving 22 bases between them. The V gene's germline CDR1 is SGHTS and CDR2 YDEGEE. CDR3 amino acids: CASSSTGRGPLDTQYF. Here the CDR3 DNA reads TGTGCCAGCAGTTCGACCGGTAGGGGTCCGTTGGATACGCAGTATTTT. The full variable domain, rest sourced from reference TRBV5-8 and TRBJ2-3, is EAGVTQSPTHLIKTRGQQATLRCSPISGHTSVYWYQQALGLGLQFLLWYDEGEERNRGNFPPRFSGRQFPNYSSELNVNALELEDSALYLCASSSTGRGPLDTQYFGPGTRLTVL.

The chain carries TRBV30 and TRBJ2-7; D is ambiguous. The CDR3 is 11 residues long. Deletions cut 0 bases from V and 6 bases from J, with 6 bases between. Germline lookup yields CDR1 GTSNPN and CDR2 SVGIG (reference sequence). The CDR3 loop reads CAWSVGSEQYF. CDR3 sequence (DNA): TGTGCCTGGAGTGTAGGCAGCGAGCAGTACTTC.

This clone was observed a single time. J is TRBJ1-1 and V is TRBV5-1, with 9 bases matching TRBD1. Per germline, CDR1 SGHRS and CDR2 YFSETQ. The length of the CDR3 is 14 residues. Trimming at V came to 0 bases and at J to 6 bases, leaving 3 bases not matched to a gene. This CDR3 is CASSLGGTGPEAFF. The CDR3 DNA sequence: TGCGCCAGCAGCTTGGGTGGGACAGGGCCTGAAGCTTTCTTT.

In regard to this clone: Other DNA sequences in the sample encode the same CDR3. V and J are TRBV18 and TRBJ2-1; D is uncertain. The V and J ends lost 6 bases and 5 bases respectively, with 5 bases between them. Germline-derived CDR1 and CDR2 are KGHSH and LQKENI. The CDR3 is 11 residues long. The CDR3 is CASSPDNEQFF. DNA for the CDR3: TGTGCCAGCTCTCCGGACAATGAGCAGTTCTTC.

CDR3 sequence (DNA): TGTGCCAGCAGCCGGAGGGGATCTAGCACAGATACGCAGTATTTT. Encoded protein: CASSRRGSSTDTQYF. The chain uses TRBV5-6 and TRBJ2-3; tentative D call: TRBD2 (6 bases). Looked up from germline, CDR1 is SGHDT and CDR2 is YYEEEE. This CDR3 has 15 residues. Trimming pared 4 bases from V and 0 bases from J, leaving 12 bases between.

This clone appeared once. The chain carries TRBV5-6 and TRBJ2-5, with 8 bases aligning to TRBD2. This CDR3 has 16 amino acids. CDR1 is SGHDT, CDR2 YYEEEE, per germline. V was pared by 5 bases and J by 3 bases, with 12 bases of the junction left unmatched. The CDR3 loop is CASRPLSGGWKETQYF. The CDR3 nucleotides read TGTGCCAGCAGGCCCCTCAGCGGGGGATGGAAAGAGACCCAGTACTTC.

CDR3 amino acids: CASSRQAEDSPLHF. The CDR3 bases are TGCGCCAGCAGCAGACAGGCGGAGGATTCACCCCTCCACTTT. The chain links TRBV5-1 to TRBJ1-6; the D gene is possibly TRBD1 (6 bases). V dropped 4 bases and J dropped 8 bases, with 13 bases sitting between them. The CDR3 is 14 amino acids. Germline V lookup: CDR1 SGHRS, CDR2 YFSETQ.

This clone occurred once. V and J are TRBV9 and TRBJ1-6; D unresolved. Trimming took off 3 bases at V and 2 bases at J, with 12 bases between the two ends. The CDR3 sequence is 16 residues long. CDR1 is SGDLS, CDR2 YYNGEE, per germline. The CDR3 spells CASSAMIAPYNSPLHF. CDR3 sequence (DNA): TGTGCCAGCAGCGCCATGATAGCGCCCTATAATTCACCCCTCCACTTT.

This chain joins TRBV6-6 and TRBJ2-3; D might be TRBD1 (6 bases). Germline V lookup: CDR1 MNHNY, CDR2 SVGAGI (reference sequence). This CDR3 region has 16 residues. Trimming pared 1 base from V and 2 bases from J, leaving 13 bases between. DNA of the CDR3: TGTGCCAGCAGTTACTTGGGGGCGCAGGACACAGATACGCAGTATTTT. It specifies CASSYLGAQDTDTQYF.

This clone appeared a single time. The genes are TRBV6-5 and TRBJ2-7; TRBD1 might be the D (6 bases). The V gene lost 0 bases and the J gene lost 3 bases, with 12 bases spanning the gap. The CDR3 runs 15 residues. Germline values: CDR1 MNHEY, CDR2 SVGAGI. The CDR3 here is CASSYSKAGDYEQYV. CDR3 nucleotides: TGTGCCAGCAGTTACTCGAAGGCAGGGGACTACGAGCAGTACGTC.

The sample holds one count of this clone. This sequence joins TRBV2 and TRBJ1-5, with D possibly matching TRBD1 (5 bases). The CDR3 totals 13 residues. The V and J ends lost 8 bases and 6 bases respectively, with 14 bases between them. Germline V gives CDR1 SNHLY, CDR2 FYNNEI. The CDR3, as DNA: TGTGCCAGCGGGTTCAGGGCTGGTCAGCCCCAGCATTTT. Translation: CASGFRAGQPQHF. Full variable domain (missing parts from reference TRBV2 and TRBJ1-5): EPEVTQTPSHQVTQMGQEVILRCVPISNHLYFYWYRQILGQKVEFLVSFYNNEISEKSEIFDDQFSVERPDGSNFTLKIRSTKLEDSAMYFCASGFRAGQPQHFGDGTRLSIL.

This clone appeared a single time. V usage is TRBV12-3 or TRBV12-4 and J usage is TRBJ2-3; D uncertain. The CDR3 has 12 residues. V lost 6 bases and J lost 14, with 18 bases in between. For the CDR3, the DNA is TGTGCCAGCAGGGGCGGCAACGGAAGACTGTATTTT. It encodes CASRGGNGRLYF.

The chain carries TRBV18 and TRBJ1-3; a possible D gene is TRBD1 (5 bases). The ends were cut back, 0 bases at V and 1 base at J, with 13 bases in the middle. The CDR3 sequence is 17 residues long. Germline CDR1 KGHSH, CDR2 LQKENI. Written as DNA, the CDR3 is TGTGCCAGCTCACCACCTAACAGGCCGAGTTCTGGAAACACCATATATTTT. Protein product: CASSPPNRPSSGNTIYF.